The entry that follows covers one T cell receptor beta chain sequence. The CDR3 has 15 residues. V lost 1 base and J 3 bases, leaving 12 bases between the germline ends. Germline V gives CDR1 MNHEY, CDR2 SVGAGI. Sequencing used immunoSEQ multiplex PCR; TCRdb keeps in-frame clones, though not all of them. The table includes tens of thousands of clones, 80% detected once. This entry belongs to a study of radiation and T cells in renal cell carcinoma. Time point noted: baseline pretreatment blood. Treatment of the sample: 15 Gy SBRT to primary tumor, nephrectomy 4 weeks later. The sample here was blood, taken from a patient whose treatment included radiotherapy and nephrectomy. This sequence was found in a man aged 60 to 69 with renal cell carcinoma. The rearrangement links TRBV6-5 to TRBJ1-1; D gene unclear. The CDR3 is CASSYWVGSDTEAFF. The CDR3 bases are TGTGCCAGCAGTTACTGGGTGGGATCGGACACTGAAGCTTTCTTT.